Listed below are T cell receptor beta chains from one sample, sequenced in a study of T cell responses to AZD1222 COVID-19 vaccine. Assay: immunoSEQ multiplex PCR; the TCRdb copy retains only in-frame clones and omits some. This sample yields some 130,000 clones, of which 85% to 95% are seen a single time; roughly 9.1% belongs to the top ten. The source was peripheral blood, collected on day 0 of AZD1222 vaccination. The receptors were gathered from an adult in good health. Each CDR3 is given with its conserved first and last residue. The D gene is left open where the match is weak. The size field is filled for only some rows; it gives once, few, many or a size class.

abundance	v_gene	d_gene	j_gene	CDR3nt	CDR3aa
.	TRBV6-2/TRBV6-3	.	TRBJ1-2	TGTGCCAGCAGTTACTCGTGGTCCCGCGAGGATGGCTACACCTTC	CASSYSWSREDGYTF
.	TRBV27	.	TRBJ1-2	TGTGCCAGCAGTCATCAGGTGGACTATGGCTACACCTTC	CASSHQVDYGYTF
.	TRBV5-1	.	TRBJ2-5	TGCGCCAGCAGCTTGGGCACGCGGGAGACCCAGTACTTC	CASSLGTRETQYF
.	TRBV11-3	TRBD1	TRBJ1-4	TGTGCCAGCAGCTTCTTAGACAGGGGCCATGAAAAACTGTTTTTT	CASSFLDRGHEKLFF
once	TRBV7-9	.	TRBJ2-4	TGTGCCAGCAGCTTAGGAACAAATCCTTACATTCAGTACTTC	CASSLGTNPYIQYF
.	TRBV19	TRBD1	TRBJ1-1	TGTGCCAGTAAAACGACAGGGGTTCGGAACACTGAAGCTTTCTTT	CASKTTGVRNTEAFF
few	TRBV7-8	.	TRBJ2-5	TGTGCCAGCAGCTTGGGGCAAGAGACCCAGTACTTC	CASSLGQETQYF
.	TRBV7-3	.	TRBJ2-1	TGTGCCAGCAGCTTAGCAGGGGAGAGTGAGCAGTTCTTC	CASSLAGESEQFF
few	TRBV5-1	.	TRBJ1-2	TGCGCCAGCAGAGGAAGGGAAAACTATGGCTACACCTTC	CASRGRENYGYTF
.	TRBV25-1	.	TRBJ1-5	TGTGCCAGCAGTGAATTTGGGAACAATCAGCCCCAGCATTTT	CASSEFGNNQPQHF
few	TRBV11-3	.	TRBJ2-4	TGTGCCAGCAGCTTATCCGGGGAGGACATTCAGTACTTC	CASSLSGEDIQYF
.	TRBV18	.	TRBJ1-2	TGTGCCAGCTCACCAGGGGCAGGGGAAGGCTATGGCTACACCTTC	CASSPGAGEGYGYTF
.	TRBV27	TRBD2	TRBJ2-2	TGTGCCAGCAGTTTCCACGCCGGGACTAGCGCCGGGGAGCTGTTTTTT	CASSFHAGTSAGELFF
once	TRBV7-6	.	TRBJ1-2	TGTGCCAGCAGCTTATTTGGGGGGCACTCTTCTGGCTACACCTTC	CASSLFGGHSSGYTF
.	TRBV6-6	.	TRBJ2-7	TGTGCCAGCAGTTACTCGATTTCAGGAGTCTACGAGCAGTACTTC	CASSYSISGVYEQYF
.	TRBV19	.	TRBJ1-2	TGTGCCAGTACCCGGGGACGGAGCCTTATAGGCTACACCTTC	CASTRGRSLIGYTF
.	TRBV5-5	.	TRBJ1-3	TGTGCCAGCAGCCTTGGACAGTACTCTGGAAACACCATATATTTT	CASSLGQYSGNTIYF
once	TRBV27	TRBD2	TRBJ2-1	TGTGCCAGCAGTTTAGGGGGGGGTGAGGGTCCCGATGGTGAGCAGTTCTTC	CASSLGGGEGPDGEQFF
.	TRBV7-9	.	TRBJ1-1	TGTGCCAGCAGCGCAGGGGAGACTGAAGCTTTCTTT	CASSAGETEAFF
.	TRBV9	.	TRBJ1-1	TGTGCCAGCTCAGAAGGGGCTACGAACACTGAAGCTTTCTTT	CASSEGATNTEAFF
.	TRBV9	.	TRBJ1-5	TGTGCCAGCAGCGCCTCAGGGAGCCCAAATCAGCCCCAGCATTTT	CASSASGSPNQPQHF
.	TRBV20-1	.	TRBJ1-6	TGCAGTGCTAGTTTTCGGGGGAGCTCCTATAATTCACCCCTCCACTTT	CSASFRGSSYNSPLHF
.	TRBV14	TRBD2	TRBJ2-3	TGTGCCAGCAGCCAAGCGACTAGCCCGGGCACAGATACGCAGTATTTT	CASSQATSPGTDTQYF
.	TRBV11-1	.	TRBJ1-1	TGTGCCAGCAGCTTAGACAGGGTTACTGAAGCTTTCTTT	CASSLDRVTEAFF
.	TRBV10-1	TRBD1	TRBJ1-1	TGCGCCAGCAGGGAAAGGACAGGGGGCCAGGGGACTGAAGCTTTCTTT	CASRERTGGQGTEAFF
.	TRBV19	.	TRBJ1-5	TGTGCCAGTAGTTCGGATTCTAGCAATCAGCCCCAGCATTTT	CASSSDSSNQPQHF
.	TRBV28	.	TRBJ2-6	TGTGCCACCGAGACCTCTGGGGCCAACGTCCTGACTTTC	CATETSGANVLTF
once	TRBV5-4	.	TRBJ1-1	TGTGCCAGCAGCTTGGGACAGAATCATGAAGCTTTCTTT	CASSLGQNHEAFF
.	TRBV6-6	.	TRBJ2-5	TGTGCCAGCAGTGGGTCCAAGGTAAAAGAGACCCAGTACTTC	CASSGSKVKETQYF
.	TRBV12-3/TRBV12-4	.	TRBJ2-7	TGTGCCAGCAGTTTCTACAGAGGCTACGAGCAGTACTTC	CASSFYRGYEQYF
.	TRBV7-9	TRBD1	TRBJ2-7	TGTGCCAGCAGCCCCTGGGACAGGGGCTACGAGCAGTACTTC	CASSPWDRGYEQYF
.	TRBV12-5	TRBD1	TRBJ2-7	TGTGCTAGTGGTTTGCTCCGGCCATCGGGACAGGGATACGAGCAGTACTTC	CASGLLRPSGQGYEQYF
.	TRBV10-3	.	TRBJ2-7	TGTGCCGGGGGGGAGGGGGCTGGCGAGCAGTACTTC	CAGGEGAGEQYF
.	TRBV7-6	.	TRBJ2-7	TGTGCCAGCAGCTGGGGTCCCTACGAGCAGTACTTC	CASSWGPYEQYF
.	TRBV10-3	.	TRBJ2-5	TGTGCCATCAGTGACCCCAATTTTATTGGGGGGAAAGAGACCCAGTACTTC	CAISDPNFIGGKETQYF
.	TRBV30	TRBD1	TRBJ1-4	TGTGCCTGGAGTCGTCAGGGGGCGAATGAAAAACTGTTTTTT	CAWSRQGANEKLFF
.	TRBV9	TRBD1	TRBJ1-2	TGTGCCAGCAACCCGGGACAGGTCGGCTATGGCTACACCTTC	CASNPGQVGYGYTF
.	TRBV18	.	TRBJ1-3	TGTGCCAGCTCACTCCTCGGAGCCTCTGGAAACACCATATATTTT	CASSLLGASGNTIYF
.	TRBV7-3	.	TRBJ1-5	TGTGCCAGCAGCTTGCAACCCAATCAGCCCCAGCATTTT	CASSLQPNQPQHF
.	TRBV7-8	.	TRBJ2-2	TGTGCCAGCGGCCCAGGGTACACCGGGGAGCTGTTTTTT	CASGPGYTGELFF
.	TRBV27	.	TRBJ1-2	TGTGCCAGCAGTTCCCTGATCCAGGGGACGAATGGCTACACCTTC	CASSSLIQGTNGYTF
.	TRBV11-2	.	TRBJ2-7	TGTGCCAGCAGCTTGGGCAGGGGCGAGCAGTACTTC	CASSLGRGEQYF